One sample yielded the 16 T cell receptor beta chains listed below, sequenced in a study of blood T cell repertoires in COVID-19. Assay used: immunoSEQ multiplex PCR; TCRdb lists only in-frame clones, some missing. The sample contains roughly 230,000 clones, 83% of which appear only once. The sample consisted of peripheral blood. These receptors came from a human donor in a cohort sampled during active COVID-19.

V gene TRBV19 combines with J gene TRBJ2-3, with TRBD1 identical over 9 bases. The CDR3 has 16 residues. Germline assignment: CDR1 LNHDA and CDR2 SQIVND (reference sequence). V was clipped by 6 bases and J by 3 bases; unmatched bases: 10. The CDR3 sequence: CASSTLGTGKTDTQYF. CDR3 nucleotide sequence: TGTGCCAGTAGCACTTTAGGGACAGGGAAGACAGATACGCAGTATTTT.

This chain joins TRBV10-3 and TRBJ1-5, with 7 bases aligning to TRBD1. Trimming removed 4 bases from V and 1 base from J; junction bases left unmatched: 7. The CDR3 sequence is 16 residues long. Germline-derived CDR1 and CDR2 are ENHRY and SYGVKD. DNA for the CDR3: TGTGCCATCAGTGCTAGACAGGGAGGCAGCAATCAGCCCCAGCATTTT. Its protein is CAISARQGGSNQPQHF.

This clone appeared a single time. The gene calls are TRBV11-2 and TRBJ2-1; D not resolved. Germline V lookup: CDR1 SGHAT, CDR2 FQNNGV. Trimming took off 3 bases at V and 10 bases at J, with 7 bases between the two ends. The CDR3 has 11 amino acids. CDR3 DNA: TGTGCCAGCAGCTTCTCACAGGAGCAGTTCTTC. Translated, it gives CASSFSQEQFF.

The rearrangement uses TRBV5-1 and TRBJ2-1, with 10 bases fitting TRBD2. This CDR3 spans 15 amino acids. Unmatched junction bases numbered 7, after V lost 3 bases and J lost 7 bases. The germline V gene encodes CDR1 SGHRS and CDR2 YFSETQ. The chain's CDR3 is CASSWSGTSVNEQFF. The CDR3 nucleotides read TGCGCCAGCAGCTGGTCCGGGACTAGCGTGAATGAGCAGTTCTTC.

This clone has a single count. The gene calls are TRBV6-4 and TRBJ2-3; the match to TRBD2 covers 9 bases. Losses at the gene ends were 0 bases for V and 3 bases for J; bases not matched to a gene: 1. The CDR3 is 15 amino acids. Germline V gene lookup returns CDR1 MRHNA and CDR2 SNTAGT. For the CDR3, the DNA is TGTGCCAGCAGTGACTCAAGCGGGAGGACAGATACGCAGTATTTT. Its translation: CASSDSSGRTDTQYF.

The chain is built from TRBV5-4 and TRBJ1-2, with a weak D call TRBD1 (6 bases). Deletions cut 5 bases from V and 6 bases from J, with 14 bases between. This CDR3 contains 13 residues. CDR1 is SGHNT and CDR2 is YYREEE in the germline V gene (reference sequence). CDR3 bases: TGTGCCAGCAGGATAGGGGGAGAAGATGGCTACACCTTC. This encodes CASRIGGEDGYTF.

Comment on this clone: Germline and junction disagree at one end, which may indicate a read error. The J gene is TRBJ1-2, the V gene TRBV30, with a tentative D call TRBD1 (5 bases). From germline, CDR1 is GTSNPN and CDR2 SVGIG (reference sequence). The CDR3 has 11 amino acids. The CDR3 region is CAWDAETAHFF. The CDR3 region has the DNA TGTGCCTGGGACGCCGAGACAGCTCACTTCTTC.

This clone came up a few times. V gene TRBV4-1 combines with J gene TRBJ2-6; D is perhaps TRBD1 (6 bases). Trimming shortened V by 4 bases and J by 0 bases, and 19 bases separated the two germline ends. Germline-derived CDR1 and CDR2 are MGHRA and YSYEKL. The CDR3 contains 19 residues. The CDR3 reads CASSRASRDTVSGANVLTF. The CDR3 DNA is TGCGCCAGCAGCCGAGCTAGCCGGGACACCGTCTCTGGGGCCAACGTCCTGACTTTC.

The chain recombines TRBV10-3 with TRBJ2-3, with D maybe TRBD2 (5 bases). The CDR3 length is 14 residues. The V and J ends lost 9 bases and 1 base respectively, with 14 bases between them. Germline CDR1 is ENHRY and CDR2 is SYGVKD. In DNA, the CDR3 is TGTGCCATTCTGGAGGACGCGGGCACAGATACGCAGTATTTT. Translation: CAILEDAGTDTQYF.

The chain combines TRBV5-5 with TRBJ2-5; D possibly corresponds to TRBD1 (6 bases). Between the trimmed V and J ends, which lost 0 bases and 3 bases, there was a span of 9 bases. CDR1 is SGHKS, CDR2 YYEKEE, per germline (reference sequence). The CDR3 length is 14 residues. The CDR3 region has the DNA TGTGCCAGCAGCTTGGATCCAGGGGAAGAGACCCAGTACTTC. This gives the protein CASSLDPGEETQYF.

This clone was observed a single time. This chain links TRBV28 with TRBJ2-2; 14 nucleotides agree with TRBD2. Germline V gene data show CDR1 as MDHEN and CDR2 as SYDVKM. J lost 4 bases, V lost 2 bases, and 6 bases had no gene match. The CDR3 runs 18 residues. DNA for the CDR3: TGTGCCAGCAGTTTAGAGGGACTAGCGGGAGTTGGCACCGGGGAGCTGTTTTTT. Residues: CASSLEGLAGVGTGELFF.

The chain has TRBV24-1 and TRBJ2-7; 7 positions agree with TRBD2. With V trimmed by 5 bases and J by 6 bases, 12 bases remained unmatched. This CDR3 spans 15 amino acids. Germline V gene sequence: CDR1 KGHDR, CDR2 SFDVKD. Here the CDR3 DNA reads TGTGCCACCAGTGTTGGGAGGGGCTTAACTCTCGAGCAGTACTTC. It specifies CATSVGRGLTLEQYF.

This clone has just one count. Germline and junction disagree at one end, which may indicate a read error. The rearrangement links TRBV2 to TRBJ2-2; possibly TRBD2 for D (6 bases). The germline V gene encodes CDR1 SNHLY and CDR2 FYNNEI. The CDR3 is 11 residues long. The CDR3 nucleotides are TGTGCCGTGGGACTCTCCGGTGAGCTGTTTTTT. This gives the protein CAVGLSGELFF.

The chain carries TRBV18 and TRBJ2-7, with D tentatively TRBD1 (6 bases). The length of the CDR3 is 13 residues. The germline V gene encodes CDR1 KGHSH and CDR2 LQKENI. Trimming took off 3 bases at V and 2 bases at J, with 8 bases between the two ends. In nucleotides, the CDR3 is TGTGCCAGCTCACCTCAGGGGACCTACGAGCAGTACTTC. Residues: CASSPQGTYEQYF.

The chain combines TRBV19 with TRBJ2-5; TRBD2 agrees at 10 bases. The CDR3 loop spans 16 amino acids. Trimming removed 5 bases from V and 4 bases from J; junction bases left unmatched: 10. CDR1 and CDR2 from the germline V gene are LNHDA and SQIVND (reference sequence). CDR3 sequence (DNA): TGTGCCAGTAGTTTCCAGCGGGAGGGCCCGGGAGAGACCCAGTACTTC. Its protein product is CASSFQREGPGETQYF.

CDR3 loop: CATSRDLVYNEQFF. The CDR3 DNA reads as TGTGCCACCAGCAGAGATCTCGTCTACAATGAGCAGTTCTTC. V gene TRBV15 combines with J gene TRBJ2-1; D is unresolved. CDR1 LNHNV and CDR2 YYDKDF come from the germline V gene (reference sequence). With 0 bases removed from V and 3 bases from J, the gap between germline ends came to 6 bases. The CDR3 length is 14 residues.